Below, 21 T cell receptor beta chains from the same sample are listed, as sequenced in a study of PD-1 blockade in classical Hodgkin lymphoma. Data came from immunoSEQ multiplex PCR; TCRdb stores just in-frame clones and leaves some out. The data hold 21,000 or so clones, with around 80% observed a single time. There was relapse after autologous stem cell transplantation in every patient, and there was variation in brentuximab vedotin exposure. The material was peripheral blood mononuclear cells (PBMCs), obtained before the second cycle of nivolumab. The receptors were gathered from a human donor with classical Hodgkin lymphoma.

The rearrangement uses TRBV7-9 and TRBJ1-5; 9 bases match TRBD1. Per germline, CDR1 SEHNR and CDR2 FQNEAQ (reference sequence). The length of the CDR3 is 15 residues. V was pared by 11 bases and J by 2 bases, with 10 bases of the junction left unmatched. The CDR3 nucleotides are TGTGCCGGTCCAGAACAGGGGGCCGGCAATCAGCCCCAGCATTTT. Translating gives CAGPEQGAGNQPQHF.

The chain is built from TRBV14 and TRBJ2-2; the D is unclear. The CDR3 runs to 16 residues. The V and J ends lost 0 bases and 2 bases respectively, with 10 bases between them. Germline loops: CDR1 SGHDN, CDR2 FVKESK. The CDR3 DNA reads TGTGCCAGCAGCCAAGAAAGACTGCTCAACACCGGGGAGCTGTTTTTT. Amino acids: CASSQERLLNTGELFF. Complete variable domain (other parts from reference TRBV14 and TRBJ2-2): EAGVTQFPSHSVIEKGQTVTLRCDPISGHDNLYWYRRVMGKEIKFLLHFVKESKQDESGMPNNRFLAERTGGTYSTLKVQPAELEDSGVYFCASSQERLLNTGELFFGEGSRLTVL.

This rearrangement joins TRBV6-5 to TRBJ2-1; 7 bases align to TRBD2. The CDR3 contains 12 residues. CDR1 and CDR2 (germline): MNHEY, SVGAGI. The V gene end was trimmed by 5 bases and the J gene end by 10 bases; junction bases not matched to a gene: 5. The DNA for the CDR3 is TGTGCCAGCAGTATCCGCGGGAGCGAGCAGTTCTTC. Protein: CASSIRGSEQFF.

V gene TRBV4-2 combines with J gene TRBJ2-3; tentative D call: TRBD2 (6 bases). The germline V gene encodes CDR1 LGHNA and CDR2 YNFKEQ. Trimming took 0 bases from V and 2 from J, leaving 15 bases between them. The length of the CDR3 is 17 residues. DNA for the CDR3: TGTGCCAGCAGCCAAGAGGGCACGGGGGATATCACAGATACGCAGTATTTT. This sequence encodes CASSQEGTGDITDTQYF.

This sequence joins TRBV19 and TRBJ2-5; 8 nucleotides match TRBD2. Germline lookup yields CDR1 LNHDA and CDR2 SQIVND (reference sequence). The J segment lost 2 bases and the V segment lost 1 base, leaving 9 bases of the junction unmatched. This CDR3 contains 17 residues. The CDR3: CASSIAQSSSGQETQYF. CDR3 sequence (DNA): TGTGCCAGTAGTATAGCTCAGTCTTCTAGCGGGCAAGAGACCCAGTACTTC.

V usage is TRBV30 and J usage is TRBJ2-5; D perhaps matches TRBD1 (6 bases). The CDR3 is made up of 14 amino acids. Germline loops: CDR1 GTSNPN, CDR2 SVGIG (reference sequence). V gave up 2 bases and J gave up 6 bases, with 16 bases separating them. The CDR3 region has the DNA TGTGCCTGGAGTTCAACAGGGTCGGCCAAGACCCAGTACTTC. This codes for CAWSSTGSAKTQYF.

The V gene is TRBV29-1, the J gene TRBJ2-5, with 10 bases identical to TRBD2. The germline CDR1 and CDR2 sequences are SQVTM and ANQGSEA. V trimming: 6 bases; J trimming: 2 bases; junction bases outside the gene matches: 6. This CDR3 region has 14 residues. CDR3 nucleotides: TGCAGCGTGGCACTAGCGGGGTTACAAGAGACCCAGTACTTC. This translates into CSVALAGLQETQYF.

CDR3 in amino acids: CASSPQGSSNQPQHF. The CDR3 DNA sequence: TGTGCCAGCAGCCCACAGGGGAGTAGCAATCAGCCCCAGCATTTT. The chain links TRBV7-2 to TRBJ1-5, with 7 bases fitting TRBD1. Germline V gene data show CDR1 as SGHTA and CDR2 as FQGNSA. Trimming took 5 bases from V and 0 from J; bases not matched to a gene: 4. The CDR3 is 15 amino acids.

This sequence joins TRBV6-5 and TRBJ1-1; D is uncertain. The germline gives CDR1 MNHEY, CDR2 SVGAGI. The germline V and J ends were trimmed by 2 bases and 1 base, with 5 bases remaining between them. CDR3 length: 13 residues. The CDR3 DNA is TGTGCCAGCAGTTACGGGTCGAACACTGAAGCTTTCTTT. Its protein product is CASSYGSNTEAFF.

This sequence joins TRBV29-1 and TRBJ1-1; D is unclear. This CDR3 is built from 12 residues. In germline, CDR1 is SQVTM, CDR2 ANQGSEA. V lost 3 bases to trimming and J lost 10 bases, with 15 bases between them. CDR3 in amino acids: CSVEGAIWGAFF. The CDR3 DNA reads TGCAGCGTTGAGGGCGCTATTTGGGGAGCTTTCTTT. The full variable domain, its missing parts supplied by reference TRBV29-1 and TRBJ1-1, is SAVISQKPSRDICQRGTSLTIQCQVDSQVTMMFWYRQQPGQSLTLIATANQGSEATYESGFVIDKFPISRPNLTFSTLTVSNMSPEDSSIYLCSVEGAIWGAFFGQGTRLTVV.

The genes are TRBV4-2 and TRBJ1-1; 11 bases match TRBD1. This CDR3 is 15 amino acids long. V lost 0 bases, J lost 11 bases, and 8 bases stayed unmatched. In germline, CDR1 is LGHNA, CDR2 YNFKEQ. Here the CDR3 reads CASSQDGQGARGAFF. CDR3 nucleotides: TGTGCCAGCAGCCAAGATGGACAGGGGGCCCGGGGGGCTTTCTTT.

The chain couples TRBV11-2 to TRBJ2-7, with D perhaps given as TRBD1 or TRBD2 (5 bases each). The ends were cut back, 2 bases at V and 3 bases at J, with 11 bases in the middle. CDR1 is SGHAT and CDR2 is FQNNGV in the germline V gene. The CDR3 has 14 residues. This chain's CDR3 is CASSLRGALYEQYF. As DNA, the CDR3 is TGTGCCAGCAGCTTAAGAGGGGCTCTCTACGAGCAGTACTTC. Drawing the rest from reference TRBV11-2 and TRBJ2-7, the complete variable domain is EAGVAQSPRYKIIEKRQSVAFWCNPISGHATLYWYQQILGQGPKLLIQFQNNGVVDDSQLPKDRFSAERLKGVDSTLKIQPAKLEDSAVYLCASSLRGALYEQYFGPGTRLTVT.

V usage is TRBV5-1 and J usage is TRBJ1-1; 9 positions agree with TRBD1. Germline V CDR1 and CDR2: SGHRS, YFSETQ. V shed 1 base and J 2 bases; nucleotides not matched to a gene: 9. This CDR3 spans 17 amino acids. The CDR3 here is CASSLRTGTGKNTEAFF. CDR3 bases: TGCGCCAGCAGCTTGAGGACCGGGACAGGGAAAAACACTGAAGCTTTCTTT.

The genes are TRBV19 and TRBJ2-1, with TRBD2 matching over 14 bases. CDR3 length equals 15 residues. Losses at the gene ends were 7 bases for V and 8 bases for J; bases not matched to a gene: 7. Germline CDR1 reads LNHDA; CDR2 reads SQIVND (reference sequence). The CDR3 sequence: CASTPTSGGAYEQFF. In nucleotides, the CDR3 is TGTGCCAGTACCCCGACTAGCGGGGGGGCCTATGAGCAGTTCTTC. The whole variable domain, remainder taken from reference TRBV19 and TRBJ2-1, is DGGITQSPKYLFRKEGQNVTLSCEQNLNHDAMYWYRQDPGQGLRLIYYSQIVNDFQKGDIAEGYSVSREKKESFPLTVTSAQKNPTAFYLCASTPTSGGAYEQFFGPGTRLTVL.

The chain recombines TRBV27 with TRBJ1-6; D not certain. V was clipped by 7 bases and J by 0 bases, with 10 bases between them. This CDR3 comprises 15 residues. Germline V lookup: CDR1 MNHEY, CDR2 SMNVEV (reference sequence). CDR3 residues: CASKGPSSYNSPLHF. The DNA of the CDR3 is TGTGCCAGCAAAGGGCCCTCCTCCTATAATTCACCCCTCCACTTT.

The gene calls are TRBV5-1 and TRBJ2-3; no clear D. Germline CDR1 and CDR2: SGHRS and YFSETQ. The ends were cut back, 0 bases at V and 3 bases at J, with 2 bases in the middle. The CDR3 totals 12 residues. This CDR3 is CASSLVTDTQYF. The CDR3 DNA follows: TGCGCCAGCAGCTTGGTAACAGATACGCAGTATTTT.

V and J are TRBV2 and TRBJ2-1, with 7 nucleotides matching TRBD1. The J segment lost 4 bases and the V segment lost 11 bases, leaving 8 bases of the junction unmatched. The CDR3 loop spans 13 amino acids. Germline assignment: CDR1 SNHLY and CDR2 FYNNEI. CDR3 sequence (DNA): TGTGCCGCCCGACAGGGCGGTTACAATGAGCAGTTCTTC. As protein: CAARQGGYNEQFF.

The V call is TRBV11-3, the J call TRBJ2-1; D not resolved. This CDR3 has 15 residues. V shed 3 bases and J shed 2 bases, with 11 bases lying between them. Germline values: CDR1 SGHNT, CDR2 YENEEA. The CDR3 reads CASSFPLIPYNEQFF. DNA of the CDR3: TGTGCCAGCAGCTTCCCCCTTATTCCCTACAATGAGCAGTTCTTC.

The genes are TRBV30 and TRBJ2-2, with D perhaps matching TRBD1 (5 bases). Germline values: CDR1 GTSNPN, CDR2 SVGIG (reference sequence). The CDR3 consists of 12 residues. V lost 2 bases to trimming and J lost 6 bases, with 7 bases between them. DNA for the CDR3: TGTGCCTGGAGTACAGGTCCCGGGGAGCTGTTTTTT. Translated, it gives CAWSTGPGELFF.

The chain uses TRBV5-1 and TRBJ2-2, with D unclear. Germline loops: CDR1 SGHRS, CDR2 YFSETQ. This CDR3 region has 14 residues. The V end lost 7 bases, the J end lost 1 base, and 11 bases lay between the germline ends. Here the CDR3 reads CASAPLGNTGELFF. CDR3 sequence (DNA): TGCGCCAGCGCCCCCCTCGGGAACACCGGGGAGCTGTTTTTT.

The rearrangement links TRBV6-5 to TRBJ1-1; no reliable D call. This CDR3 region has 15 residues. V lost 5 bases and J lost 0, with 13 bases in between. Germline CDR1 is MNHEY and CDR2 is SVGAGI. The DNA of the CDR3 is TGTGCCAGCAGTACCGGACCCTTTTTGAACACTGAAGCTTTCTTT. Its protein product is CASSTGPFLNTEAFF.